These 17 T cell receptor beta chains were sequenced from one sample in a study. TCRdb ran MiXCR on the RT-PCR reads and lists one entry per CDR3 protein. The sample gives 550,000 to 750,000 distinct CDR3 sequences, 13% to 15% of which show up once; 3.6% is in the top ten. Sample: memory CD4+ T cells from blood. The receptors shown here come from a female donor in good health, serving as a healthy control.

There are many counts of this clonotype. The chain has TRBV7-2 and TRBJ1-2, with D uncertain. Trimming removed 2 bases from V and 1 base from J, with 5 bases in between. Per germline, CDR1 SGHTA and CDR2 FQGNSA. The CDR3 contains 13 residues. The CDR3 nucleotides are TGTGCCAGCAGCTTAAACAATAACTATGGCTACACCTTC. It specifies CASSLNNNYGYTF.

V and J are TRBV7-2 and TRBJ1-2; the D gene is possibly TRBD1 (6 bases). Germline CDR1 SGHTA, CDR2 FQGNSA. The CDR3 length is 15 residues. V gave up 1 base and J gave up 2 bases, with 11 bases separating them. CDR3 sequence (DNA): TGTGCCAGCAGCTTAGGTCCAGGGGAAAACTATGGCTACACCTTC. Its translation is CASSLGPGENYGYTF.

The chain carries TRBV27 and TRBJ2-1, with TRBD1 matching over 11 bases. Germline V gives CDR1 MNHEY, CDR2 SMNVEV (reference sequence). This CDR3 spans 14 amino acids. The junction had 7 bases not matched to a gene; V was cut back by 10 bases and J by 5 bases. The DNA for the CDR3 is TGTGCCACCGCCCGGGACAGGGGGGACAATGAGCAGTTCTTC. As protein: CATARDRGDNEQFF.

About this clonotype: One end of the junction varies from germline; a read error may be responsible. The V gene is TRBV5-1, the J gene TRBJ1-4, with no clear D. Germline V gene lookup returns CDR1 SGHRS and CDR2 YFSETQ. This CDR3 is built from 14 residues. The CDR3 sequence: CAGSLDTSGRKLFF. The CDR3 region has the DNA TGCGCCGGCAGCTTAGACACTTCCGGGCGGAAACTGTTTTTT.

This clonotype was seen repeatedly, ten times or more. The chain is built from TRBV9 and TRBJ2-7; no reliable D call. Trimming stripped 0 bases from V and 7 bases from J, with 11 bases between. Germline-derived CDR1 and CDR2 are SGDLS and YYNGEE. The CDR3 runs to 13 residues. In nucleotides, the CDR3 is TGTGCCAGCAGCGTAGGTGTGGGGTTTGAGCAGTACTTC. It encodes CASSVGVGFEQYF.

This clonotype occurred a few times. J is TRBJ2-2 and V is TRBV3-1, with 8 bases lining up with TRBD2. The junction had 8 bases not matched to a gene; V was cut back by 4 bases and J by 7 bases. Germline V gives CDR1 LGHDT, CDR2 YNNKEL (reference sequence). This CDR3 is built from 15 residues. CDR3 protein: CASSPAGGKGGELFF. Here the CDR3 DNA reads TGTGCCAGCAGCCCGGCGGGAGGAAAGGGCGGGGAGCTGTTTTTT.

This chain uses TRBV5-1 with TRBJ2-5; no clear D gene. This CDR3 spans 14 amino acids. From germline, CDR1 is SGHRS and CDR2 YFSETQ. V was trimmed by 3 bases and J by 4 bases, leaving 13 bases between them. CDR3 sequence reads: CASSWATGRETQYF. The CDR3 nucleotides are TGCGCCAGCAGCTGGGCGACTGGCCGAGAGACCCAGTACTTC.

This clonotype has ten or more counts. The chain employs TRBV7-3 and TRBJ2-3, with 9 bases that match TRBD1. Trimming removed 8 bases from V and 6 bases from J; junction bases left unmatched: 9. The CDR3 contains 14 residues. Germline V gives CDR1 SGHTA, CDR2 FQGTGA. The CDR3 DNA reads TGTGCCAGCCGTAGGACAGGGGTAGGGGATACGCAGTATTTT. Protein product: CASRRTGVGDTQYF.

The V gene is TRBV6-5, the J gene TRBJ1-1, with 12 bases matching TRBD1. The V and J ends lost 7 bases and 5 bases, in that order; junction bases with no gene match: 14. Germline CDR1 is MNHEY and CDR2 is SVGAGI. This CDR3 is built from 17 residues. CDR3 protein: CASTDPGQGAQGTEAFF. The CDR3 DNA reads TGTGCCAGCACCGACCCGGGACAGGGGGCCCAAGGGACTGAAGCTTTCTTT.

J is TRBJ1-2 and V is TRBV18; D is unclear. V shed 4 bases and J shed 8 bases, with 14 bases lying between them. The CDR3 runs to 13 residues. Per germline, CDR1 KGHSH and CDR2 LQKENI. The CDR3 DNA follows: TGTGCCAGCTCACGGGAACCCCAAGGGGGCTACACCTTC. This sequence encodes CASSREPQGGYTF.

This clonotype has just one count. J is TRBJ1-1 and V is TRBV29-1, with a weak D call TRBD1 (5 bases). With 4 bases removed from V and 2 bases from J, the gap between germline ends came to 20 bases. Germline CDR1 is SQVTM and CDR2 is ANQGSEA. The CDR3 runs to 16 residues. The CDR3 nucleotides read TGCAGCGTTGGGGGACTAGCGGGAGGGTACAACACTGAAGCTTTCTTT. It encodes CSVGGLAGGYNTEAFF.

This clonotype was detected many times. The chain carries TRBV20-1 and TRBJ2-3; maybe TRBD1 (5 bases). The V gene lost 3 bases and the J gene lost 0 bases, with 16 bases spanning the gap. Germline V gene data show CDR1 as DFQATT and CDR2 as SNEGSKA (reference sequence). The length of the CDR3 is 16 residues. The CDR3: CSASQWGGLSTDTQYF. The CDR3 coding sequence is TGCAGTGCTAGTCAATGGGGCGGCCTAAGCACAGATACGCAGTATTTT.

The chain couples TRBV18 to TRBJ2-7; 11 nucleotides align to TRBD2. The CDR3 contains 17 residues. The ends lost 2 bases at V and 2 bases at J; junction bases unmatched: 8. Germline-derived CDR1 and CDR2 are KGHSH and LQKENI. The CDR3, as DNA: TGTGCCAGCTCACCATTGGGACTAGCGGAGATTCCCTACGAGCAGTACTTC. This codes for CASSPLGLAEIPYEQYF. The complete variable domain, with remaining parts taken from reference TRBV18 and TRBJ2-7, reads NAGVMQNPRHLVRRRGQEARLRCSPMKGHSHVYWYRQLPEEGLKFMVYLQKENIIDESGMPKERFSAEFPKEGPSILRIQQVVRGDSAAYFCASSPLGLAEIPYEQYFGPGTRLTVT.

This clonotype was seen only a few times. This chain uses TRBV6-2 or TRBV6-3 with TRBJ2-7, with D maybe TRBD2 (6 bases). Trimming took off 7 bases at V and 2 bases at J, with 18 bases between the two ends. Germline V gives CDR1 MNHEY, CDR2 SVGEGT. There are 15 residues in the CDR3. The CDR3 nucleotides read TGTGCCAGCACCGGGACTCTATTAGGAACCTACGAGCAGTACTTC. It is translated as CASTGTLLGTYEQYF.

The chain has TRBV7-9 and TRBJ2-3, with 7 bases aligning to TRBD1. The germline V gene encodes CDR1 SEHNR and CDR2 FQNEAQ (reference sequence). The CDR3 loop spans 16 amino acids. Germline trimming cut 5 bases from V and 3 bases from J; bases unmatched to any gene: 11. CDR3 sequence reads: CASSTYIGTATDTQYF. CDR3 DNA: TGTGCCAGCAGCACTTATATCGGGACAGCAACAGATACGCAGTATTTT.

The gene calls are TRBV7-8 and TRBJ1-1; 9 nucleotides agree with TRBD1. Germline V gene sequence: CDR1 SGHVS, CDR2 FQNEAQ. There are 15 residues in the CDR3. V was pared by 3 bases and J by 1 base, with 3 bases of the junction left unmatched. In DNA, the CDR3 is TGTGCCAGCAGCTTCGGGACAGGGAGGAACACTGAAGCTTTCTTT. It specifies CASSFGTGRNTEAFF.

This clonotype was seen many times. The chain links TRBV20-1 to TRBJ2-6; no clear D gene. Trimming left V 6 bases short and J 4 bases short, with 13 bases between. The germline gives CDR1 DFQATT, CDR2 SNEGSKA (reference sequence). This CDR3 contains 14 residues. Written as DNA, the CDR3 is TGCAGTGCAGAAGCAACGGCGGGGGCCAACGTCCTGACTTTC. This sequence encodes CSAEATAGANVLTF.